This T cell receptor (beta chain) was sequenced in a study of OX40 agonist ivuxolimab in advanced cancers. Across the study: Hepatocellular carcinoma, melanoma, renal cell or head and neck cancer affected the dose-escalation patients.

The table came from immunoSEQ multiplex PCR; TCRdb's copy has only in-frame clones and leaves some out. Of 70,000 to 95,000 clones listed, just over 90% are singletons. This CDR3 is 15 amino acids long. Germline V gives CDR1 MNHNS, CDR2 SASEGT. Deletions cut 7 bases from V and 3 bases from J, with 16 bases between. Patients with a history of autoimmune disease or on systemic immunosuppression were excluded. Sequenced here: CD4+ or CD8+ T cells sorted from blood, sampled in a trial of the OX40 agonist ivuxolimab. V and J are TRBV6-1 and TRBJ2-1; D ambiguous. The sequence came from an adult with an advanced solid tumor such as melanoma, head and neck, liver or kidney cancer. The CDR3 bases are TGTGCCAGCACTAACCGGGTGGCAATCTACAATGAGCAGTTCTTC. Protein: CASTNRVAIYNEQFF.